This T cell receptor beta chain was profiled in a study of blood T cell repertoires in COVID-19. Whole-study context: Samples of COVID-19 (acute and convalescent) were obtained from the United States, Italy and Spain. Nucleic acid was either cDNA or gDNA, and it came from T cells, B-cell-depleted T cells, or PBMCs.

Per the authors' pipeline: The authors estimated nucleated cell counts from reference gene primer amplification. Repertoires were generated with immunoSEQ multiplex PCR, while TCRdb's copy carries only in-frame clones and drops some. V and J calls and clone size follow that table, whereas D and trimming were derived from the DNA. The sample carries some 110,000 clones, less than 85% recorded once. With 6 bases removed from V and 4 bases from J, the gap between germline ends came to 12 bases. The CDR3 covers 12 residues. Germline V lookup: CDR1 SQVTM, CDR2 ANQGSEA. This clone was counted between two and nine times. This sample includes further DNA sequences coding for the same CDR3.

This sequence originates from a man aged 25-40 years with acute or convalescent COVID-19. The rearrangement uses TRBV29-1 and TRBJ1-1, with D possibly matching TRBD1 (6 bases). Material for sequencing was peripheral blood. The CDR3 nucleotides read TGCAGCGTGGAACAGGGCGGCACTGAAGCTTTCTTT. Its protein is CSVEQGGTEAFF.